The sequence of this T cell receptor (beta chain) was determined in a study of resident and recirculating memory T cells in vitiligo. At the level of the study: Shave-biopsy epidermis from lesional and nonlesional skin was sequenced alongside PBMCs.

CDR3 length: 14 residues. The germline V and J ends were trimmed by 3 bases and 8 bases, with 14 bases remaining between them. Germline lookup yields CDR1 MNHEY and CDR2 SMNVEV (reference sequence). Clones were sequenced by immunoSEQ multiplex PCR, and TCRdb holds only the in-frame ones, with some missing. The table records 40,000 to 50,000 clones, over 90% of them present only once. No change in lesions over the prior 6 months defined stable disease. Study-level points and caveats: Clonality differed among vitiligo lesions, with no unique dominant clone.

This clone appeared once. As yet, its antigen is unknown. This clonotype originated in a male donor with vitiligo. This chain connects TRBV27 to TRBJ2-1, with D possibly being TRBD2 (6 bases). Input material: blood. In DNA form, the CDR3 reads TGTGCCAGCAGTTTCGGGGGTCGTGAGTATGAGCAGTTCTTC. Its protein is CASSFGGREYEQFF.